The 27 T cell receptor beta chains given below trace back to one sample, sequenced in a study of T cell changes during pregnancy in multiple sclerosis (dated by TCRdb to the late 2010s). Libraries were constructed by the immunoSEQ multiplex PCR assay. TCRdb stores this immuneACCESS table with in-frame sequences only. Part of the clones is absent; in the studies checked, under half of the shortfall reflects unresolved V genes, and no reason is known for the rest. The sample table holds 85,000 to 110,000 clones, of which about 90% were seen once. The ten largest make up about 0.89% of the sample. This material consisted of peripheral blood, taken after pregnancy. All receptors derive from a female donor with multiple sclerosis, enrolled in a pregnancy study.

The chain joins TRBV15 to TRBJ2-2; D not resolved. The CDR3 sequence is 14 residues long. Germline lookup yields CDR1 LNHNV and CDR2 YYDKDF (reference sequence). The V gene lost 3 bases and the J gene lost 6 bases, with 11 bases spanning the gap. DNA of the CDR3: TGTGCCACCAGCAGGGCCAGCGTACCCGGGGAGCTGTTTTTT. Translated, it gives CATSRASVPGELFF.

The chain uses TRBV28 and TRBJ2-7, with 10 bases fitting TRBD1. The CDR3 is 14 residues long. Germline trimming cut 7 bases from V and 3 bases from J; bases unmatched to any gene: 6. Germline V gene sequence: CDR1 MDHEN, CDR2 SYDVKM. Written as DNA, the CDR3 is TGTGCCAGCAACCCCGGACAGGGGGTCTACGAGCAGTACTTC. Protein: CASNPGQGVYEQYF.

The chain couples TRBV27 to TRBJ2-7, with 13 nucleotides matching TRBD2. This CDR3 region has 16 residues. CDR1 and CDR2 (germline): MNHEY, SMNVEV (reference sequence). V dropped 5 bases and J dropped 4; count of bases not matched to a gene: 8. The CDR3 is CASSPQLAGGPYEQYF. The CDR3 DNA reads TGTGCCAGCAGTCCCCAACTAGCGGGAGGGCCTTACGAGCAGTACTTC.

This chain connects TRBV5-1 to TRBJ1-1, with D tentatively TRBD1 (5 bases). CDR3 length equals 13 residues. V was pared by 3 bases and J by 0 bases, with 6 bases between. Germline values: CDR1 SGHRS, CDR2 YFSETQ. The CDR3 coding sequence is TGCGCCAGCAGCTGGGGGGTGAACACTGAAGCTTTCTTT. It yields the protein CASSWGVNTEAFF.

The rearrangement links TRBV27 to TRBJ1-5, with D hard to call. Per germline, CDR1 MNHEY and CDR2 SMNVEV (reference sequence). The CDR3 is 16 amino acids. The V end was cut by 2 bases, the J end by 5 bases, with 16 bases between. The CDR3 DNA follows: TGTGCCAGCAGTTTACGCCCCGTCGGGGAGCATCAGCCCCAGCATTTT. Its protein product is CASSLRPVGEHQPQHF.

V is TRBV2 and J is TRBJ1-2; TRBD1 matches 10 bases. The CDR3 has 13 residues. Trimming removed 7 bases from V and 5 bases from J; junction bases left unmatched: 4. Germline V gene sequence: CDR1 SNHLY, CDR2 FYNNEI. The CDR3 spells CASMRTGGYGYTF. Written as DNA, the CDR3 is TGTGCCAGCATGCGGACAGGGGGTTATGGCTACACCTTC.

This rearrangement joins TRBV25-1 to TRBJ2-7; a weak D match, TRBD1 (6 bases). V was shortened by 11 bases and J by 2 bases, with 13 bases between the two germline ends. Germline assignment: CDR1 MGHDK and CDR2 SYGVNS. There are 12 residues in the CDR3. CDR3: CAARGITYEQYF. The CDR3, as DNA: TGTGCCGCAAGGGGGATCACCTACGAGCAGTACTTC.

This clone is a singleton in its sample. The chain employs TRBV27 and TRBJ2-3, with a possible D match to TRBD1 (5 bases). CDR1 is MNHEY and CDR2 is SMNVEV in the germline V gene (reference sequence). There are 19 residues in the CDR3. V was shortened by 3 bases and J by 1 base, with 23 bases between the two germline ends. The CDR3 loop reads CASSFRKFSVQGRTDTQYF. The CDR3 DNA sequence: TGTGCCAGCAGTTTTCGAAAATTTTCTGTCCAGGGCCGCACAGATACGCAGTATTTT.

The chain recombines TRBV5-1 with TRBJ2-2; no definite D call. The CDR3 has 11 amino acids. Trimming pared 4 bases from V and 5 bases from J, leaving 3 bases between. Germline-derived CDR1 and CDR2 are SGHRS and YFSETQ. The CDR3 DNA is TGCGCCAGCAGCGTAACCGGGGAGCTGTTTTTT. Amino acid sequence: CASSVTGELFF.

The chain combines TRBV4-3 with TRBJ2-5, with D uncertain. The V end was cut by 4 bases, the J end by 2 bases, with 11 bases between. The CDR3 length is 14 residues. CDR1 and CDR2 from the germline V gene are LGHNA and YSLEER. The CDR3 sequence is CASSRTYPQETQYF. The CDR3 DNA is TGCGCCAGCAGCCGAACCTATCCGCAAGAGACCCAGTACTTC.

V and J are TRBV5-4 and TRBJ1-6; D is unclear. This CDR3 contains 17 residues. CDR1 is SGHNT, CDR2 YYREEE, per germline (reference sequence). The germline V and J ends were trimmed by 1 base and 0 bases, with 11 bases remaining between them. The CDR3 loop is CASSLKRHSSYNSPLHF. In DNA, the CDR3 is TGTGCCAGCAGCTTGAAGAGACATAGCTCCTATAATTCACCCCTCCACTTT. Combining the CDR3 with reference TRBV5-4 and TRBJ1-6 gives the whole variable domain ETGVTQSPTHLIKTRGQQVTLRCSSQSGHNTVSWYQQALGQGPQFIFQYYREEENGRGNFPPRFSGLQFPNYSSELNVNALELDDSALYLCASSLKRHSSYNSPLHFGNGTRLTVT.

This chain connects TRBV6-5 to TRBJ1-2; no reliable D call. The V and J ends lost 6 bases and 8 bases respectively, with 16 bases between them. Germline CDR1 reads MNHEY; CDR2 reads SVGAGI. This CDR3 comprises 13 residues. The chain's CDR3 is CASSPVGFGGYTF. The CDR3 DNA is TGTGCCAGCAGCCCAGTCGGGTTTGGGGGCTACACCTTC.

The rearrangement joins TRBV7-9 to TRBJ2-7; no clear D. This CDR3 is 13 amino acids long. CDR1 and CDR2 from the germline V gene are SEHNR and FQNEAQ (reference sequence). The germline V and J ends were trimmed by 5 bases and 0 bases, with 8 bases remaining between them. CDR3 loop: CASSPDNSYEQYF. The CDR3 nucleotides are TGTGCCAGCAGCCCTGACAACTCCTACGAGCAGTACTTC.

CDR3: CASSTRGRMNTEAFF. Written as DNA, the CDR3 is TGTGCCAGTAGTACCAGGGGGCGAATGAACACTGAAGCTTTCTTT. This chain connects TRBV19 to TRBJ1-1, with 8 nucleotides matching TRBD1. The CDR3 is 15 residues long. V lost 4 bases, J lost 0 bases, and 4 bases stayed unmatched. Germline assignment: CDR1 LNHDA and CDR2 SQIVND (reference sequence). Using reference TRBV19 and TRBJ1-1 for the parts outside the CDR3, the full variable domain is DGGITQSPKYLFRKEGQNVTLSCEQNLNHDAMYWYRQDPGQGLRLIYYSQIVNDFQKGDIAEGYSVSREKKESFPLTVTSAQKNPTAFYLCASSTRGRMNTEAFFGQGTRLTVV.

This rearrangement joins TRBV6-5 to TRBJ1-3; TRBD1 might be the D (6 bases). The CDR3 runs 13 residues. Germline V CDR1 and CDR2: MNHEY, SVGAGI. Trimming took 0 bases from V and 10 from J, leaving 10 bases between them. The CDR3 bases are TGTGCCAGCAGTTACTCGAATCAGGGGACCATATATTTT. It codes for CASSYSNQGTIYF.

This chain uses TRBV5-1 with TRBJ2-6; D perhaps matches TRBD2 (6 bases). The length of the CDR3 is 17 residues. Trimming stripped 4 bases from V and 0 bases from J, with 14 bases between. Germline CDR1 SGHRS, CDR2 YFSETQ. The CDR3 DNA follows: TGCGCCAGCAGCCCGGACTACGGGGGCTCTGGGGCCAACGTCCTGACTTTC. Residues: CASSPDYGGSGANVLTF.

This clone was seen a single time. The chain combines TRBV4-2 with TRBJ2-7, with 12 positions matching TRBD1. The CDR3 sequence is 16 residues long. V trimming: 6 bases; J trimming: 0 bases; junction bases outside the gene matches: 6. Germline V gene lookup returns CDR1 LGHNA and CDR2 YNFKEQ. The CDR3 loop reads CASRPGTGGLSYEQYF. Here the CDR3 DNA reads TGTGCCAGCAGGCCCGGGACAGGGGGCCTCTCCTACGAGCAGTACTTC.

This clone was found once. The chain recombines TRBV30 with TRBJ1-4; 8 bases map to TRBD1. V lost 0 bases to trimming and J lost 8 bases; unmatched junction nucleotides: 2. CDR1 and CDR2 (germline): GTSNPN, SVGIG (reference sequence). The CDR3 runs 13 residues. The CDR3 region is CAWSVGDREKLFF. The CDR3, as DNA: TGTGCCTGGAGTGTGGGGGACAGGGAAAAACTGTTTTTT.

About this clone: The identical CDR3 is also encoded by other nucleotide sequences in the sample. The chain's CDR3 is CASSSTGGSYEQYF. The DNA for the CDR3 is TGCGCCAGCAGCTCGACAGGGGGCAGTTACGAGCAGTACTTC. The chain combines TRBV5-1 with TRBJ2-7; 10 positions match TRBD1. The CDR3 has 14 amino acids. V was clipped by 3 bases and J by 4 bases; unmatched bases: 4. Germline loops: CDR1 SGHRS, CDR2 YFSETQ.

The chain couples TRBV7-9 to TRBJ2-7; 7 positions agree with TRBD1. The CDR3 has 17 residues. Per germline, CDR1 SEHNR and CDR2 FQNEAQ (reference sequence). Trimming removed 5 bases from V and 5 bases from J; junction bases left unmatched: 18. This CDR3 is CASSPAPPSGQYHEQYF. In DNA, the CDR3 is TGTGCCAGCAGCCCCGCCCCCCCCTCGGGACAGTATCACGAGCAGTACTTC.

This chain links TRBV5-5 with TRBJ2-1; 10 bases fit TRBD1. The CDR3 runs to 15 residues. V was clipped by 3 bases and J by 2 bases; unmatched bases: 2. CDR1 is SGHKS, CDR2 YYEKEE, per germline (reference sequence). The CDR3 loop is CASSSGQGAYNEQFF. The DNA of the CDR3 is TGTGCCAGCAGCTCTGGACAGGGGGCCTACAATGAGCAGTTCTTC.

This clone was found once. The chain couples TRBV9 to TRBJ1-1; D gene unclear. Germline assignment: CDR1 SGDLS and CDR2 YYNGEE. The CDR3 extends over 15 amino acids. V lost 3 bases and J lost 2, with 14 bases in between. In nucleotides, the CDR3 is TGTGCCAGCAGCGCCCAAGGAGAACTCAACACTGAAGCTTTCTTT. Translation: CASSAQGELNTEAFF.

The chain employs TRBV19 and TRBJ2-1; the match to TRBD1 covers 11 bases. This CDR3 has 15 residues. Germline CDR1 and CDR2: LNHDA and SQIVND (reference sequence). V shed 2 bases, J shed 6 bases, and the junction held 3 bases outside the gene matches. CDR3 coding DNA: TGTGCCAGTAGTATAAGGGACAGGGGGGGCAATGAGCAGTTCTTC. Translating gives CASSIRDRGGNEQFF.

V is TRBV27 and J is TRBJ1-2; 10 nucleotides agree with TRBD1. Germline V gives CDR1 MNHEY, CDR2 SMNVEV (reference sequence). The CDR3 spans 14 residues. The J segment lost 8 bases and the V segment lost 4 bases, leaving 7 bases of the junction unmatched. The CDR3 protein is CASSWDRGGQGYTF. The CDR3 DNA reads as TGTGCCAGCAGTTGGGACAGGGGAGGGCAGGGCTACACCTTC.

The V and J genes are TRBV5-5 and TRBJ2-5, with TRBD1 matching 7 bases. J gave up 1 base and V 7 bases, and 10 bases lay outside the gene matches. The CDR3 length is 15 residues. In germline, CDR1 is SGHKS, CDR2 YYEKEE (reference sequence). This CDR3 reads CASGDPDRTQETQYF. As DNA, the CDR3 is TGTGCCAGCGGCGACCCGGACAGGACCCAAGAGACCCAGTACTTC.

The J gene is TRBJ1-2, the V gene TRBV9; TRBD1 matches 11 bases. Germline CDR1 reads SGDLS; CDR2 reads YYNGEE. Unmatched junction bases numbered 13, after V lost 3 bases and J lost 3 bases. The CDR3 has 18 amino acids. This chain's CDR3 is CASSEVGPGQGVDYGYTF. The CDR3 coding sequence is TGTGCCAGCAGCGAAGTTGGACCGGGACAGGGGGTAGACTATGGCTACACCTTC.

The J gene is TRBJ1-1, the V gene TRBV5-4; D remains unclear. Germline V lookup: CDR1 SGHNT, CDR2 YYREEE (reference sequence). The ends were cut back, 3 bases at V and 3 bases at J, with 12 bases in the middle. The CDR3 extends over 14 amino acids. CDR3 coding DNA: TGTGCCAGCAGCTCGGGGATTACTTACACTGAAGCTTTCTTT. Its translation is CASSSGITYTEAFF.